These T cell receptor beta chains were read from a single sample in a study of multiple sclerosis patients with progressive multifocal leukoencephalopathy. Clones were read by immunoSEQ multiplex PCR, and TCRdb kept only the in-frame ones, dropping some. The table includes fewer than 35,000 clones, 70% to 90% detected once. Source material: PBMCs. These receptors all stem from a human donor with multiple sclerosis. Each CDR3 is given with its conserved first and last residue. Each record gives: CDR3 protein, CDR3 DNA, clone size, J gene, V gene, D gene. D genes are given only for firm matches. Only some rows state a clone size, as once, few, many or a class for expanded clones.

CASSWDRHPGYEQYF TGTGCCAGCAGCTGGGACAGACATCCAGGATACGAGCAGTACTTC NA TRBJ2-7 TRBV11-2 TRBD1
CASSIRSGWPGELFF TGTGCCAGTAGTATAAGGTCGGGTTGGCCCGGGGAGCTGTTTTTT once TRBJ2-2 TRBV19 NA
CASSKGAPGDTEAFF TGTGCCAGCAGTAAGGGAGCACCTGGGGACACTGAAGCTTTCTTT NA TRBJ1-1 TRBV2 NA
CAISEYGVDETGSFRYGYTF TGTGCCATCAGTGAGTATGGGGTCGACGAGACAGGGAGTTTTCGGTATGGCTACACCTTC once TRBJ1-2 TRBV10-3 TRBD1
CASSLEGGSYNEQFF TGTGCCAGCAGCTTGGAAGGCGGATCCTACAATGAGCAGTTCTTC NA TRBJ2-1 TRBV5-6 NA
CASSLGTGNEQFF TGTGCCAGCAGCTTAGGCACTGGTAATGAGCAGTTCTTC NA TRBJ2-1 TRBV11-2 NA
CASSSPDRYEQYF TGTGCCAGCAGTTCCCCGGACAGATACGAGCAGTACTTC NA TRBJ2-7 TRBV28 NA
CASSPQSTDTQYF TGTGCCAGCAGCCCCCAAAGCACAGATACGCAGTATTTT NA TRBJ2-3 TRBV28 NA
CASSLAVTGAGEQYF TGTGCCAGCAGCTTAGCGGTGACAGGGGCGGGCGAGCAGTACTTC NA TRBJ2-7 TRBV7-2 TRBD1
CASSPGRDTEAFF TGTGCCAGCAGCCCCGGTAGGGACACTGAAGCTTTCTTT NA TRBJ1-1 TRBV11-3 NA
CAISASGDEKLFF TGTGCCATCAGTGCCTCTGGAGATGAAAAACTGTTTTTT NA TRBJ1-4 TRBV10-3 NA
CASSLKNRGFTGELFF TGTGCCAGCAGCTTAAAAAACAGGGGGTTCACCGGGGAGCTGTTTTTT NA TRBJ2-2 TRBV7-6 TRBD1
CASSWALGDTQYF TGTGCCAGCAGTTGGGCCCTGGGGGATACGCAGTATTTT NA TRBJ2-3 TRBV27 NA
CASSGLDNSPLHF TGTGCCAGCAGTGGCTTGGATAATTCACCCCTCCACTTT once TRBJ1-6 TRBV6-1 NA
CASTLGEAGDEQFF TGTGCCAGTACCCTAGGGGAAGCAGGGGATGAGCAGTTCTTC NA TRBJ2-1 TRBV19 NA
CASSLDPGDRGLSSYEQYF TGTGCCAGCAGCTTGGACCCCGGAGACAGGGGGCTGAGCTCCTACGAGCAGTACTTC NA TRBJ2-7 TRBV5-7 TRBD1
CASSTQGFGGNTIYF TGTGCCAGCAGCACCCAGGGCTTCGGGGGAAACACCATATATTTT NA TRBJ1-3 TRBV9 NA
CASSTLGTGNYGYTF TGTGCCAGCAGCACCTTGGGAACAGGGAACTATGGCTACACCTTC NA TRBJ1-2 TRBV9 NA
CASSLARGGNQPQHF TGTGCCAGCAGCTTAGCGCGAGGGGGGAATCAGCCCCAGCATTTT NA TRBJ1-5 TRBV7-6 NA
CASRANAGGPFF TGTGCCAGCAGAGCTAATGCCGGGGGTCCTTTCTTT once TRBJ1-1 TRBV6-1 NA
CASSLRRGLSPYEQYF TGTGCCAGCAGCTTACGTAGGGGACTCTCCCCCTACGAGCAGTACTTC once TRBJ2-7 TRBV7-2 NA
CARMGTRERQHGELFF TGTGCCCGGATGGGGACACGGGAACGGCAGCACGGGGAGCTGTTTTTT NA TRBJ2-2 TRBV30 NA
CASSYTGPSGSYNSPLHF TGTGCCAGCAGCTACACGGGGCCTTCGGGCTCCTATAATTCACCCCTCCACTTT NA TRBJ1-6 TRBV27 NA
CASSVSLDQPQHF TGTGCCAGCAGTGTTAGTCTGGATCAGCCCCAGCATTTT NA TRBJ1-5 TRBV6-4 NA
CASSQDRGAREQFF TGCGCCAGCAGCCAAGATCGGGGAGCTCGGGAGCAGTTCTTC NA TRBJ2-1 TRBV4-3 NA
CASGEWQFF TGTGCTAGTGGGGAATGGCAGTTCTTC NA TRBJ2-1 TRBV12-5 NA
CASSYLAGGDNEQFF TGCGCCAGCAGCTATCTAGCGGGAGGAGACAATGAGCAGTTCTTC NA TRBJ2-1 TRBV5-1 TRBD2
CASSPGTSGGLGYNEQFF TGTGCCAGCAGCCCGGGGACTAGCGGGGGATTAGGATACAATGAGCAGTTCTTC NA TRBJ2-1 TRBV9 TRBD2
CASSPGQSTEAFF TGTGCCAGCAGTCCAGGGCAGAGCACTGAAGCTTTCTTT NA TRBJ1-1 TRBV28 NA
CASSSRDSRYEQYF TGTGCCAGCAGCTCCCGGGACTCAAGGTACGAGCAGTACTTC NA TRBJ2-7 TRBV5-4 NA
CASSIQSTDTQYF TGTGCCAGTAGTATCCAGAGCACAGATACGCAGTATTTT NA TRBJ2-3 TRBV19 NA
CASSPVRDQETQYF TGTGCCAGTAGTCCTGTAAGAGACCAGGAGACCCAGTACTTC NA TRBJ2-5 TRBV19 NA
CASSGAGGWHEQFF TGTGCCAGCAGCGGAGCGGGAGGGTGGCATGAGCAGTTCTTC NA TRBJ2-1 TRBV27 TRBD2
CAISDRGDAEAFF TGTGCCATCAGCGACAGGGGGGATGCTGAAGCTTTCTTT NA TRBJ1-1 TRBV10-3 TRBD1
CASSVGTGGNEKLFF TGTGCCAGCAGTGTAGGGACAGGGGGTAATGAAAAACTGTTTTTT NA TRBJ1-4 TRBV2 TRBD1
CASSIILAGNEQFF TGTGCCAGCTCAATCATCCTAGCGGGCAATGAGCAGTTCTTC NA TRBJ2-1 TRBV18 TRBD2
CASSQERQGGTEAFF TGTGCCAGCAGCCAAGAAAGACAGGGGGGGACTGAAGCTTTCTTT NA TRBJ1-1 TRBV4-2 TRBD1
CASSHLEGQGISGYTF TGCGCCAGCAGCCACCTCGAAGGACAGGGGATTAGCGGCTACACCTTC few TRBJ1-2 TRBV4-3 TRBD1
CASSSSGRSGQETQYF TGTGCCAGCAGCTCATCGGGGAGGTCCGGCCAAGAGACCCAGTACTTC NA TRBJ2-5 TRBV7-6 NA
CASMGDRGFYEQYF TGTGCCAGCATGGGGGACAGGGGGTTCTACGAGCAGTACTTC NA TRBJ2-7 TRBV27 TRBD1
CASSVPDRGFGTGELFF TGTGCCAGCAGCGTCCCGGACAGGGGGTTCGGCACCGGGGAGCTGTTTTTT NA TRBJ2-2 TRBV7-2 TRBD1
CASSVGRYDEQYF TGTGCCAGCAGCGTGGGGAGGTATGACGAGCAGTACTTC NA TRBJ2-7 TRBV28 NA
CASSETILGDQPQHF TGTGCCAGCAGTGAGACCATTTTAGGGGATCAGCCCCAGCATTTT NA TRBJ1-5 TRBV6-1 NA
CASSLLSGIGEQYF TGTGCCAGCAGTTTATTGTCAGGGATCGGGGAGCAGTACTTC NA TRBJ2-7 TRBV27 NA
CASCTGNEQFF TGCGCCAGCTGTACAGGAAATGAGCAGTTCTTC NA TRBJ2-1 TRBV10-1 NA
CASSFPPYYEQYF TGTGCCAGCAGTTTCCCCCCTTACTACGAGCAGTACTTC NA TRBJ2-7 TRBV27 NA